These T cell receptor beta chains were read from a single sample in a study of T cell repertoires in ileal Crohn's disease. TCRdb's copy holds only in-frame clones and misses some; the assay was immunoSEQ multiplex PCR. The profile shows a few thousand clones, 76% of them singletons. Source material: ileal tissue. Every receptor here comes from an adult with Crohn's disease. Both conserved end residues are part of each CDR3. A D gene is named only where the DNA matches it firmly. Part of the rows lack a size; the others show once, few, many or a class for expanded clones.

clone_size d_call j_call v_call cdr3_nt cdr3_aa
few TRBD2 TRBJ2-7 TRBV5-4 TGTGCCAGCAGCTTTGGGCCTAGCGGGAGGGTAGCCTACGAGCAGTACTTC CASSFGPSGRVAYEQYF
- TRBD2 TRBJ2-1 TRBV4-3 TGCGCCAGCAGCCCGGGGGGAGGGAGGAGGAACTACAATGAGCAGTTCTTC CASSPGGGRRNYNEQFF
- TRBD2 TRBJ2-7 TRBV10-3 TGTGCCATCAGGGAGGGACTAGCGGCCCCCTACGAGCAGTACTTC CAIREGLAAPYEQYF
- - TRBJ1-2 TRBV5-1 TGCGCCAGCAGGGAGACAGGTGAATATGGCTACACCTTC CASRETGEYGYTF
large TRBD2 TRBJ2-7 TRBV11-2 TGTGCCAGCAGCCGACTAGCGGGGGACTACGAGCAGTACTTC CASSRLAGDYEQYF
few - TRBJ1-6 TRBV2 TGTGCCAGCAGCCCTTTGGATAGGGGTTCGAATTCACCCCTCCACTTT CASSPLDRGSNSPLHF
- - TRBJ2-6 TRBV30 TGTGCCTGGCACGCTGGGGGGGCAGGGGCCAACGTCCTGACTTTC CAWHAGGAGANVLTF
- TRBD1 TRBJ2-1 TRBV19 TGTGCCAGTAGTCCCGGAAGAGGCGGGACAGGGATGTACAATGAGCAGTTCTTC CASSPGRGGTGMYNEQFF
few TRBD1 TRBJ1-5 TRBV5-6 TGTGCCAGCAGCCCATCCTCAGGGGGGCAAGATCAGCCCCAGCATTTT CASSPSSGGQDQPQHF
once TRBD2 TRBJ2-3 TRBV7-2 TGTGCCAGCAGCTTCCGACTAGCGGGGAACACAGATACGCAGTATTTT CASSFRLAGNTDTQYF
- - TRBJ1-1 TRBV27 TGTGCCAGCAGTTCGAATACAGGGTCGAACACTGAAGCTTTCTTT CASSSNTGSNTEAFF
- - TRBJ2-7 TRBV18 TGTGCCAGCTCGAGGGACGAGTCCTACGAGCAGTACTTC CASSRDESYEQYF
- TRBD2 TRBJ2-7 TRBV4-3 TGCGCCAGCAGCCATCAATGGGAGGGCTCCTACGAGCAGTACTTC CASSHQWEGSYEQYF
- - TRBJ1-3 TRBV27 TGTGCCAGCAGTTTGTCCATGGGAAACACCATATATTTT CASSLSMGNTIYF
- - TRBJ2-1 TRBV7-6 TGTGCCAGCAGCTTACTGACAAATTCTGTGGGCAATGAGCAGTTCTTC CASSLLTNSVGNEQFF
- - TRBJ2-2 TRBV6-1 TGTGCCAGCGGCGGGGTCACCGGGGAGCTGTTTTTT CASGGVTGELFF
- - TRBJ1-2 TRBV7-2 TGTGCCAGCAGCTACGGACAGCGTAGGGGCTACACCTTC CASSYGQRRGYTF
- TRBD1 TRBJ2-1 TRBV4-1 TGCGCCAGCAGCCAAGTACAGGGGGCTAGAAATGAGCAGTTCTTC CASSQVQGARNEQFF
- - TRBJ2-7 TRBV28 TGTGCCAGCAGCCCCAGGGGGGGATACGAGCAGTACTTC CASSPRGGYEQYF
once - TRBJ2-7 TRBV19 TGTGCCAGTACAGGGTCCACGTACGAGCAGTACTTC CASTGSTYEQYF
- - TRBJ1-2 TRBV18 TGTGCCAGCTCACCAGAACAGGGTTTCTTCGGTGGCTACACCTTC CASSPEQGFFGGYTF
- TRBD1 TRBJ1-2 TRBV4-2 TGTGCCAGCAGCCAGGTGGACAGGGACTATGGCTACACCTTC CASSQVDRDYGYTF
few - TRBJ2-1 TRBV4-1 TGCGCCAGCAGCCAACCTTTGGGGGAAGAATACAATGAGCAGTTCTTC CASSQPLGEEYNEQFF
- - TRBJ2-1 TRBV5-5 TGTGCCAGCAGCTTGTCCGGGAACGATGAGCAGTTCTTC CASSLSGNDEQFF
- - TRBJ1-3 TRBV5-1 TGCGCCAGCAGCTTGGAGGGGAGAGGAAACACCATATATTTT CASSLEGRGNTIYF
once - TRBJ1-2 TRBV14 TGTGCCAGCAGTCCCACTATTAACTATGGCTACACCTTC CASSPTINYGYTF
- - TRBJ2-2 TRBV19 TGTGCCAGTAGTAAGGTCGTCCCCTCTAGCGTATGGACCGGGGAGCTGTTTTTT CASSKVVPSSVWTGELFF
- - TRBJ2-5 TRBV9 TGTGCCAGCAGCGTAGGTCGGGCCCCCGGGGTCCATGCGAAGACCCAGTACTTC CASSVGRAPGVHAKTQYF
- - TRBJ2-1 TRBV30 TGTGCCATACATGGACACCGGATCTACAATGAGCAGTTCTTC CAIHGHRIYNEQFF
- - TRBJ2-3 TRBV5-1 TGCGCCAGCAAAGTCGAACCAAGCACAGATACGCAGTATTTT CASKVEPSTDTQYF
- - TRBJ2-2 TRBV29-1 TGCAGCGTTGTGGTGGGAGTCGGGTTTGCCGGGGAGCTGTTTTTT CSVVVGVGFAGELFF
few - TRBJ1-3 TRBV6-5 TGTGCCAGCAGCAACCGACGGGTCTCTGGAAACACCATATATTTT CASSNRRVSGNTIYF
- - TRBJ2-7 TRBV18 TGTGCCAGCTCACCTGGTGGGTTCGAGCAGTACTTC CASSPGGFEQYF
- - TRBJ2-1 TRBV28 TGTGCCAGCAGTACCCCACAGGCCTCCCACAATGAGCAGTTCTTC CASSTPQASHNEQFF
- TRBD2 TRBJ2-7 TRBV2 TGTGCCAGCCAGCGGGAAGGCTACGAGCAGTACTTC CASQREGYEQYF
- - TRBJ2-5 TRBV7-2 TGTGCCAGCAGCTATTACCAAGAGACCCAGTACTTC CASSYYQETQYF
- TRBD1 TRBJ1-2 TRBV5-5 TGTGCCAGCAGCGACGACAGGGCCTATGGCTACACCTTC CASSDDRAYGYTF
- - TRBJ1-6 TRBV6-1 TGTGCCAGCAGTGAAAATACCCGACAACCACTCCACTTT CASSENTRQPLHF
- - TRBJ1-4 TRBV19 TGTGCCAGTAAGGGCTGGAGTAGTGAAAAACTGTTTTTT CASKGWSSEKLFF
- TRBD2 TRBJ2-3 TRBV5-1 TGCGCCAGCAGACCCAGCGGGGGGGAAACAGATACGCAGTATTTT CASRPSGGETDTQYF
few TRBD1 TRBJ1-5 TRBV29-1 TGCAGCGTTGCGGCCCAGGGGGGTCAGCCCCAGCATTTT CSVAAQGGQPQHF
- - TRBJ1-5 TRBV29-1 TGCAGCGTTTGCTCCGGGACGGATAGCAATCAGCCCCAGCATTTT CSVCSGTDSNQPQHF
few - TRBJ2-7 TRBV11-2 TGTGCCAGCAGCTTAGTTCGGGGGCCAGGGGGAGGGACCTACGAGCAGTACTTC CASSLVRGPGGGTYEQYF
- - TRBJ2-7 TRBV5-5 TGTGCCAGCAGCCCTGGGGGCGGGACCTCCCTGGAGCAGTACTTC CASSPGGGTSLEQYF
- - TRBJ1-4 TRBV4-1 TGCGCCAGCAGCCGAAATGAAAAACTGTTTTTT CASSRNEKLFF
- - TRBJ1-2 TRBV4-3 TGCGCCAGCAGCCCCTCGGGCAGGGGCGGCTATGGCTACACCTTC CASSPSGRGGYGYTF
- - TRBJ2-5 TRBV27 TGTGCCAGCAGTTTAAATGCTGGCCTAGCAGAGACCCAGTACTTC CASSLNAGLAETQYF
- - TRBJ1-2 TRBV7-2 TGTGCCAGCAGCTTAACGGAGGGACGAATCTATGGCTACACCTTC CASSLTEGRIYGYTF
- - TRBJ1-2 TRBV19 TGTGCCAGTAGTATAACCCCCCGGGGGGAGGACTATGGCTACACCTTC CASSITPRGEDYGYTF
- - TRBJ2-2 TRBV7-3 TGTGCCAGCAGCGGCAGGGTAAACACCGGGGAGCTGTTTTTT CASSGRVNTGELFF
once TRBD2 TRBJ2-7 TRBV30 TGTGCCTGGAGTGCCCGACTAGCATACGAGCAGTACTTC CAWSARLAYEQYF
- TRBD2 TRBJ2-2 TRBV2 TGTGCCAGCAGGCGACTAGCGGGGGTCACCGGGGAGCTGTTTTTT CASRRLAGVTGELFF